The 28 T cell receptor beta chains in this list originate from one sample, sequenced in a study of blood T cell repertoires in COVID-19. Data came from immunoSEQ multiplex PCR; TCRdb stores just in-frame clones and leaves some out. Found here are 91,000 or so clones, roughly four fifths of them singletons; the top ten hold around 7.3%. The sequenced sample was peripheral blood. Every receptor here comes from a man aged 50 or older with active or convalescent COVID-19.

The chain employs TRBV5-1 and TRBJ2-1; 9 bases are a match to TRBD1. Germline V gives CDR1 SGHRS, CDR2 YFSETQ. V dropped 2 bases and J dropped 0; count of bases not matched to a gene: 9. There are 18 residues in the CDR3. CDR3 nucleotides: TGCGCCAGCAGCTTAACCCCGACAGGGGGGGGCTCCTACAATGAGCAGTTCTTC. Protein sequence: CASSLTPTGGGSYNEQFF.

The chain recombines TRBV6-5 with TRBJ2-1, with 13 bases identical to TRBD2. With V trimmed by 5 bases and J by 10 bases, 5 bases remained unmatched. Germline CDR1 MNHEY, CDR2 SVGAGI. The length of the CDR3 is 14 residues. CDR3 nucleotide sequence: TGTGCCAGCAGTCGACTAGCGGGGGGTCGGGAGCAGTTCTTC. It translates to CASSRLAGGREQFF.

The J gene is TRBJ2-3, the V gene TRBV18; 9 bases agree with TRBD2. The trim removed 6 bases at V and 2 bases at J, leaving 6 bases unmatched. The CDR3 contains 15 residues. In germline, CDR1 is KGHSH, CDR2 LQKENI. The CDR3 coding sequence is TGTGCCAGCTCCCAGCGGGGGGATTACACAGATACGCAGTATTTT. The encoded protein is CASSQRGDYTDTQYF.

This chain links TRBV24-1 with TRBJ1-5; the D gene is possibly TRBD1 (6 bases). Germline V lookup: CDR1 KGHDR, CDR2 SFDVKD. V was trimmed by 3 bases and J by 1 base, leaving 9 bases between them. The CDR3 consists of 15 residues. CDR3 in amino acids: CATSDTGQSNQPQHF. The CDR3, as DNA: TGTGCCACCAGTGATACCGGACAGAGCAATCAGCCCCAGCATTTT.

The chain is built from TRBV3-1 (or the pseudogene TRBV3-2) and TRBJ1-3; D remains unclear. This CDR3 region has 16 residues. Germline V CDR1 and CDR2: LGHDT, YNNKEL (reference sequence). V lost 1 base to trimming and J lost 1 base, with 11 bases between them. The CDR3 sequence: CASSQVSAESGNTIYF. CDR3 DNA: TGTGCCAGCAGCCAAGTTTCCGCGGAGTCTGGAAACACCATATATTTT.

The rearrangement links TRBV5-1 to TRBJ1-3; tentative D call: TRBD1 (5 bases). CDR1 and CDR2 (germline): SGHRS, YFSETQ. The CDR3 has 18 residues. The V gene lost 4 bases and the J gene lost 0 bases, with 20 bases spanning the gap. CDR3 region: CASSPEVPRAYSGNTIYF. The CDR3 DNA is TGCGCCAGCAGCCCCGAAGTGCCCAGGGCTTACTCTGGAAACACCATATATTTT.

The CDR3 sequence is CASSERGVGMAQHF. Here the CDR3 DNA reads TGTGCCAGCAGTGAGCGGGGGGTGGGGATGGCCCAGCATTTT. The chain is built from TRBV2 and TRBJ1-5, with D possibly being TRBD1 (5 bases). Per germline, CDR1 SNHLY and CDR2 FYNNEI. The CDR3 loop spans 14 amino acids. V shed 3 bases and J shed 11 bases, with 17 bases lying between them.

The CDR3 DNA is TGTGCCAGCAGCTTGGTGGGGACAGGGAGTTACGATGAGCAGTTCTTC. It codes for CASSLVGTGSYDEQFF. The chain employs TRBV5-6 and TRBJ2-1; 9 bases agree with TRBD1. Germline V gene lookup returns CDR1 SGHDT and CDR2 YYEEEE. CDR3 length: 16 residues. Germline trimming cut 0 bases from V and 8 bases from J; bases unmatched to any gene: 9.

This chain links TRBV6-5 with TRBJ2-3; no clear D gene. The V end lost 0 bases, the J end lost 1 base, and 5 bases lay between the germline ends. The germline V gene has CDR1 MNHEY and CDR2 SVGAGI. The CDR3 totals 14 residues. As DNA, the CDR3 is TGTGCCAGCAGTTACTCAGAGGGCACAGATACGCAGTATTTT. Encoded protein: CASSYSEGTDTQYF.

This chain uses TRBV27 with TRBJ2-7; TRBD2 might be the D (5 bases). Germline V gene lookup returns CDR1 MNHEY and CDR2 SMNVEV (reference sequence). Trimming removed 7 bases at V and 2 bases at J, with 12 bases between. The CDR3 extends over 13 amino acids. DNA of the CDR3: TGTGCCAGCATGGGTATCGGGACCTACGAGCAGTACGTC. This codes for CASMGIGTYEQYV.

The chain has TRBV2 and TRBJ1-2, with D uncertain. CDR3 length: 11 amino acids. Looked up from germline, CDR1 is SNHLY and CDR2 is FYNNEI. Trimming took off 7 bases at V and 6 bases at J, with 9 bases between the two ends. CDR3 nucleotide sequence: TGTGCCAGCACCGATAGAAATGGCTACACCTTC. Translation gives CASTDRNGYTF.

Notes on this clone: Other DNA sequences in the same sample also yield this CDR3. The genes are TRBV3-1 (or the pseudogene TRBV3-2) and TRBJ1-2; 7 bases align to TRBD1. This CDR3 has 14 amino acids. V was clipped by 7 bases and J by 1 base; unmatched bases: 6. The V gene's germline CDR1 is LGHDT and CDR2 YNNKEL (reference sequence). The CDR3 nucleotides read TGTGCCAGCACCCTAGGACAGGTTAACTATGGCTACACCTTC. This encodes CASTLGQVNYGYTF.

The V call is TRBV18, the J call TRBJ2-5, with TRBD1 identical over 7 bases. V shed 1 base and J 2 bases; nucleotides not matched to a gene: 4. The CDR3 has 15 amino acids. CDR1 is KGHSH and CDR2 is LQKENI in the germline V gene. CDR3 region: CASSPRQGEQETQYF. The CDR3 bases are TGTGCCAGCTCACCACGCCAGGGGGAACAAGAGACCCAGTACTTC.

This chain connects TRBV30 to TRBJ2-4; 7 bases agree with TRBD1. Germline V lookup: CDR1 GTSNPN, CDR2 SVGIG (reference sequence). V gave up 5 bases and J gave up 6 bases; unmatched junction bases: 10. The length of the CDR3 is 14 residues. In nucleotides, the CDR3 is TGTGCCTGGGACAGGGCGTCCGGAATAAACATTCAGTACTTC. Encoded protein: CAWDRASGINIQYF.

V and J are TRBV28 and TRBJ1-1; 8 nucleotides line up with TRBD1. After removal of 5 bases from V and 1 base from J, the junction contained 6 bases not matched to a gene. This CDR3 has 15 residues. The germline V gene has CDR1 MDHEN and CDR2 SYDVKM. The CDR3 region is CASSQNGQGNTEAFF. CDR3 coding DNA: TGTGCCAGCAGTCAGAACGGACAGGGGAACACTGAAGCTTTCTTT. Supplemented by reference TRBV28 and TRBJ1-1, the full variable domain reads DVKVTQSSRYLVKRTGEKVFLECVQDMDHENMFWYRQDPGLGLRLIYFSYDVKMKEKGDIPEGYSVSREKKERFSLILESASTNQTSMYLCASSQNGQGNTEAFFGQGTRLTVV.

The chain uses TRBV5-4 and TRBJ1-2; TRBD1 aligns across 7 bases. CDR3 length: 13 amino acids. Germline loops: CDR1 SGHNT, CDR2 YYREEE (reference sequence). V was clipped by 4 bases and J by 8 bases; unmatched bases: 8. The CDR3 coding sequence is TGTGCCAGCAGCCCAAGGACAGGCGAAGGCTACACCTTC. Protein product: CASSPRTGEGYTF.

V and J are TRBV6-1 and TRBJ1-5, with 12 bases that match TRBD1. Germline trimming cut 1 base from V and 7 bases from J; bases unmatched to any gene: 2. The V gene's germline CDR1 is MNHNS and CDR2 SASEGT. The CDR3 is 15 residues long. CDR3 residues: CASSEEGTGGQPQHF. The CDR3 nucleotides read TGTGCCAGCAGTGAAGAGGGGACAGGGGGCCAGCCCCAGCATTTT.

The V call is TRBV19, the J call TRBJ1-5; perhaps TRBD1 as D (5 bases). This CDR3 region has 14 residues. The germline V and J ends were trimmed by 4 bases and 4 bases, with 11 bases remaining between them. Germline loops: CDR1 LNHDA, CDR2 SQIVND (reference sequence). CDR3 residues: CASSKDIWNQPQHF. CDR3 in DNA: TGTGCCAGTAGTAAGGACATATGGAATCAGCCCCAGCATTTT.

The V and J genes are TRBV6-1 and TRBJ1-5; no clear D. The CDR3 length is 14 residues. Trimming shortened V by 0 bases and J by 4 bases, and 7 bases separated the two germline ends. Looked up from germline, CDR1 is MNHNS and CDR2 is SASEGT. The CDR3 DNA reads TGTGCCAGCAGTGAAGCGGGAGGGAATCAGCCCCAGCATTTT. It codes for CASSEAGGNQPQHF.

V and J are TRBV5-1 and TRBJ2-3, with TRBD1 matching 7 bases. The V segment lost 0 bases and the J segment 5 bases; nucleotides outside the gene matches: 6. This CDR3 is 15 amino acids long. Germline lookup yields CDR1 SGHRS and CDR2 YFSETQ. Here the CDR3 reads CASSLEQGSVDTQYF. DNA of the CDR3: TGCGCCAGCAGCTTGGAACAGGGGTCGGTAGATACGCAGTATTTT.

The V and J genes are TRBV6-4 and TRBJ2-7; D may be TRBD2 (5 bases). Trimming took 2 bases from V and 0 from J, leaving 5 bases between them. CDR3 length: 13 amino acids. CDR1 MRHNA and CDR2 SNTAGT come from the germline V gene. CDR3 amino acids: CASSDTSSYEQYV. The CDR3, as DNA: TGTGCCAGCAGTGACACTAGCTCCTACGAGCAGTACGTC.

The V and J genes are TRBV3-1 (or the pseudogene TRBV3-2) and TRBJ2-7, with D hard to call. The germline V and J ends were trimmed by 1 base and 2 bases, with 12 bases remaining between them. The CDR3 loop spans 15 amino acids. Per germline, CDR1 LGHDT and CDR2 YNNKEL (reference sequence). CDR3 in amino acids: CASSQGPGITYEQYV. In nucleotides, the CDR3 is TGTGCCAGCAGCCAAGGGCCAGGCATAACCTACGAGCAGTACGTC.

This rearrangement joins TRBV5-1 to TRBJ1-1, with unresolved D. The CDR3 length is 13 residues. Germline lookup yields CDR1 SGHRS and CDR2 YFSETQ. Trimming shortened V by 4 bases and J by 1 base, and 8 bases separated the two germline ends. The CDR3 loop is CASSLKPNTEAFF. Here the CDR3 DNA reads TGCGCCAGCAGCCTGAAGCCGAACACTGAAGCTTTCTTT.

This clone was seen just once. The CDR3, as DNA: TGTGCCAGCACCCTGGGCAGCCTGAACACTGAAGCTTTCTTT. Translating it yields CASTLGSLNTEAFF. The chain has TRBV28 and TRBJ1-1, with D unclear. The V end lost 7 bases, the J end lost 0 bases, and 12 bases lay between the germline ends. Germline V gives CDR1 MDHEN, CDR2 SYDVKM. The CDR3 has 14 amino acids.

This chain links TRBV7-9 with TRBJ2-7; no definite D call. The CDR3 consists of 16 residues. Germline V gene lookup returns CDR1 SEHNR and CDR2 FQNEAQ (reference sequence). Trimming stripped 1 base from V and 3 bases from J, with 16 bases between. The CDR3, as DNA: TGTGCCAGCAGCTTAGTCCCCCGACAAGGCTACTACGAGCAGTACTTC. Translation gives CASSLVPRQGYYEQYF.

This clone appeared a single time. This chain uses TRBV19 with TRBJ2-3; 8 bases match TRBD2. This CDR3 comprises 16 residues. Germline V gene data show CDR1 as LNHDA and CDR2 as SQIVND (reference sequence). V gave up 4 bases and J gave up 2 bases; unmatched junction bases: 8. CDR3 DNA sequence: TGTGCCAGTAGTACCCAGTTAGCGGGGTACACAGATACGCAGTATTTT. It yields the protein CASSTQLAGYTDTQYF.

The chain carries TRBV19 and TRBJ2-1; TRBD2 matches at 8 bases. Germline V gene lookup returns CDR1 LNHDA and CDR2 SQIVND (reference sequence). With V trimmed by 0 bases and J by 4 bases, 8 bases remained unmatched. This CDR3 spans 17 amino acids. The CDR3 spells CASSIDLPGGPYNEQFF. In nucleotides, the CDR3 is TGTGCCAGTAGTATAGATCTGCCGGGGGGGCCGTACAATGAGCAGTTCTTC.

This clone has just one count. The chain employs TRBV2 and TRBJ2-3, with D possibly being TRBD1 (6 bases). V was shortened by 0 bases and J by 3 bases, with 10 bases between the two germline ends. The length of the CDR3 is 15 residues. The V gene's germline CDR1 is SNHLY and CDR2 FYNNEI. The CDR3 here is CASSEAGAETDTQYF. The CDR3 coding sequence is TGTGCCAGCAGTGAAGCGGGGGCCGAGACAGATACGCAGTATTTT.